These 27 T cell receptor beta chains originate from one sample sequenced in a study of beta chain features in type 1 diabetes. The study, taken as a whole, reports: People with Type 1 diabetes carried modestly yet significantly shorter TCRB CDR3s in all four CD4+ subsets.

The investigators reverse transcribed all of the isolated RNA, so they sequenced expressed TCRB transcripts. The data were produced by immunoSEQ multiplex PCR, yet TCRdb's version contains in-frame clones alone and is incomplete. The sample shows approximately 260,000 clones, 20% of them seen only once. The antigens these receptors bind are not known. The material sequenced was naive CD4+ T cells from blood. The receptors come from a woman aged 40 to 49 with type 1 diabetes.

The chain combines TRBV5-1 with TRBJ1-1; D gene uncertain. The CDR3 consists of 15 residues. V lost 0 bases to trimming and J lost 0 bases, with 9 bases between them. Germline CDR1 SGHRS, CDR2 YFSETQ. This chain's CDR3 is CASSLGHPVNTEAFF. DNA of the CDR3: TGCGCCAGCAGCTTGGGACACCCAGTGAACACTGAAGCTTTCTTT.

This clone showed up just a few times. The CDR3, as DNA: TGTGCCAGCAGCTTAGCTCCTAACCTCTATGGCTACACCTTC. Protein product: CASSLAPNLYGYTF. The V call is TRBV7-2, the J call TRBJ1-2; D gene unclear. The CDR3 consists of 14 residues. Germline-derived CDR1 and CDR2 are SGHTA and FQGNSA. V lost 0 bases and J lost 4, with 9 bases in between.

This clone was counted between two and nine times. The rearrangement joins TRBV28 to TRBJ2-7; D unresolved. V was trimmed by 11 bases and J by 2 bases, leaving 13 bases between them. There are 12 residues in the CDR3. CDR1 is MDHEN, CDR2 SYDVKM, per germline. The CDR3, as DNA: TGTGCCTCCCAGACACGGACCTACGAGCAGTACTTC. Translation gives CASQTRTYEQYF.

The chain joins TRBV5-1 to TRBJ2-1, with 14 bases aligning to TRBD2. This CDR3 spans 15 amino acids. Germline CDR1 is SGHRS and CDR2 is YFSETQ. Germline trimming cut 4 bases from V and 6 bases from J; bases unmatched to any gene: 3. Written as DNA, the CDR3 is TGCGCCAGCAGCCGGACTAGCGGGAGGCTCAATGAGCAGTTCTTC. Amino acids: CASSRTSGRLNEQFF.

V and J are TRBV9 and TRBJ2-1; D gene unclear. Trimming removed 0 bases at V and 1 base at J, with 11 bases between. CDR1 SGDLS and CDR2 YYNGEE come from the germline V gene. There are 16 residues in the CDR3. The CDR3 DNA sequence: TGTGCCAGCAGCGTAGCCCCTCGGGTTTCCTACAATGAGCAGTTCTTC. This codes for CASSVAPRVSYNEQFF.

The table lists this clone with a few counts. The chain is built from TRBV7-9 and TRBJ2-7; D is uncertain. V lost 5 bases, J lost 2 bases, and 16 bases lay in between. Germline CDR1 reads SEHNR; CDR2 reads FQNEAQ (reference sequence). The CDR3 loop spans 15 amino acids. CDR3 DNA: TGTGCCAGCAGCCTAGGGCCACCCGAAGCCTACGAGCAGTACTTC. Translated: CASSLGPPEAYEQYF.

This rearrangement joins TRBV5-4 to TRBJ1-1; weak D call: TRBD1 (5 bases). CDR1 is SGHNT, CDR2 YYREEE, per germline (reference sequence). The CDR3 runs to 15 residues. Trimming took 4 bases from V and 2 from J, leaving 15 bases between them. In DNA form, the CDR3 reads TGTGCCAGCAGCCCTCGGGGGGTGAGTAACACTGAAGCTTTCTTT. It specifies CASSPRGVSNTEAFF.

V usage is TRBV7-9 and J usage is TRBJ1-2; D ambiguous. This CDR3 is 13 amino acids long. Trimming cost V 4 bases and J 5 bases, with 11 bases left between them. CDR1 and CDR2 (germline): SEHNR, FQNEAQ (reference sequence). CDR3 amino acids: CASSSTPGYGYTF. CDR3 sequence (DNA): TGTGCCAGCAGCTCGACCCCCGGGTATGGCTACACCTTC.

The table lists this clone with a few counts. The chain uses TRBV7-9 and TRBJ1-2; 9 positions match TRBD1. CDR1 and CDR2 (germline): SEHNR, FQNEAQ (reference sequence). Trimming at V came to 6 bases and at J to 5 bases, leaving 13 bases not matched to a gene. This CDR3 contains 16 residues. The CDR3 sequence: CASRAETGTGRYGYTF. The CDR3, as DNA: TGTGCCAGCAGAGCCGAAACCGGGACAGGGAGATATGGCTACACCTTC.

CDR3 nucleotides: TGTGCCAGCAGCTTCAGGACTAGCGGGTTGATACATAATGAGCAGTTCTTC. This sequence encodes CASSFRTSGLIHNEQFF. V usage is TRBV11-2 and J usage is TRBJ2-1; TRBD2 aligns across 11 bases. V lost 3 bases, J lost 7 bases, and 11 bases stayed unmatched. Germline loops: CDR1 SGHAT, CDR2 FQNNGV. The CDR3 covers 17 residues.

The rearrangement links TRBV5-6 to TRBJ2-1; D is unclear. Germline V CDR1 and CDR2: SGHDT, YYEEEE. V shed 0 bases and J shed 5 bases, with 12 bases lying between them. This CDR3 is built from 15 residues. CDR3 bases: TGTGCCAGCAGCTTGGGAATAGTTTTCCACAATGAGCAGTTCTTC. Translation: CASSLGIVFHNEQFF.

The sample holds a few counts of this clone. This sequence joins TRBV6-6 and TRBJ2-7; 8 positions match TRBD1. V shed 5 bases, J shed 5 bases, and the junction held 8 bases outside the gene matches. Germline V CDR1 and CDR2: MNHNY, SVGAGI (reference sequence). The CDR3 spans 14 residues. CDR3 nucleotide sequence: TGTGCCAGCAGTCCAGGGACAGGCGCCGACGAGCAGTACTTC. Translation: CASSPGTGADEQYF.

Here the CDR3 DNA reads TGTGCCAGCCGACTAGCGGGGGACCAAGAGACCCAGTACTTC. As protein: CASRLAGDQETQYF. The rearrangement joins TRBV2 to TRBJ2-5, with 12 bases that match TRBD2. Germline CDR1 SNHLY, CDR2 FYNNEI. The CDR3 contains 14 residues. V dropped 8 bases and J dropped 0; count of bases not matched to a gene: 1. Together with reference TRBV2 and TRBJ2-5, the CDR3 gives the full variable domain: EPEVTQTPSHQVTQMGQEVILRCVPISNHLYFYWYRQILGQKVEFLVSFYNNEISEKSEIFDDQFSVERPDGSNFTLKIRSTKLEDSAMYFCASRLAGDQETQYFGPGTRLLVL.

There are a few counts of this clone. This chain connects TRBV30 to TRBJ2-3; 9 bases agree with TRBD1. The length of the CDR3 is 14 residues. With 8 bases clipped from V and 6 bases from J, the junction kept 12 bases outside the gene matches. Germline values: CDR1 GTSNPN, CDR2 SVGIG (reference sequence). This CDR3 is CATSPGQGVDTQYF. DNA for the CDR3: TGTGCCACCTCACCGGGACAGGGCGTCGATACGCAGTATTTT. Together with reference TRBV30 and TRBJ2-3, the CDR3 gives the full variable domain: SQTIHQWPATLVQPVGSPLSLECTVEGTSNPNLYWYRQAAGRGLQLLFYSVGIGQISSEVPQNLSASRPQDRQFILSSKKLLLSDSGFYLCATSPGQGVDTQYFGPGTRLTVL.

This clone turned up a few times. The chain has TRBV15 and TRBJ2-2, with TRBD2 matching 10 bases. This CDR3 spans 17 amino acids. Germline V gene lookup returns CDR1 LNHNV and CDR2 YYDKDF (reference sequence). J lost 7 bases, V lost 5 bases, and 13 bases had no gene match. The CDR3 nucleotides read TGTGCCACCAGCCCCCGAGAGTGGCTAGCGGGAGTCGGGGAGCTGTTTTTT. It codes for CATSPREWLAGVGELFF.

This clone was found a few times. The CDR3 bases are TGCGCCAGCAGCTTGGGTGGGACAGGACACCAAGAGACCCAGTACTTC. It codes for CASSLGGTGHQETQYF. The rearrangement joins TRBV5-1 to TRBJ2-5; 8 nucleotides match TRBD1. The V segment lost 0 bases and the J segment 0 bases; nucleotides outside the gene matches: 4. This CDR3 has 16 residues. CDR1 is SGHRS and CDR2 is YFSETQ in the germline V gene.

The J gene is TRBJ2-7, the V gene TRBV7-6; D possibly corresponds to TRBD1 (6 bases). Trimming left V 6 bases short and J 6 bases short, with 18 bases between. Germline V lookup: CDR1 SGHVS, CDR2 FNYEAQ. CDR3 length equals 14 residues. The CDR3 DNA reads TGTGCCAGCAGTTTATCGATCAGGGGTATCGAGCAGTACTTC. Amino acids: CASSLSIRGIEQYF.

The chain recombines TRBV18 with TRBJ2-7; TRBD2 agrees at 7 bases. Germline CDR1 is KGHSH and CDR2 is LQKENI. The CDR3 has 16 residues. The ends lost 1 base at V and 5 bases at J; junction bases unmatched: 11. The CDR3 reads CASSPLKPGLSDEQYF. CDR3 coding DNA: TGTGCCAGCTCACCACTAAAACCGGGACTAAGCGACGAGCAGTACTTC.

J is TRBJ2-7 and V is TRBV6-5, with 9 bases lining up with TRBD2. Unmatched junction bases numbered 2, after V lost 0 bases and J lost 2 bases. The CDR3 loop spans 15 amino acids. CDR1 and CDR2 (germline): MNHEY, SVGAGI. Here the CDR3 reads CASSYSTSGTYEQYF. In nucleotides, the CDR3 is TGTGCCAGCAGTTACTCGACTAGCGGAACCTACGAGCAGTACTTC.

CDR3 bases: TGTGCCAGCAGCTCGCTGGGACAGTCCCTCTCTGGGGCCAACGTCCTGACTTTC. It translates to CASSSLGQSLSGANVLTF. The chain uses TRBV7-6 and TRBJ2-6, with 7 positions matching TRBD1. Trimming cost V 4 bases and J 0 bases; bases outside gene matches: 9. The CDR3 is made up of 18 amino acids. CDR1 is SGHVS, CDR2 FNYEAQ, per germline.

This chain uses TRBV14 with TRBJ2-3; 7 bases map to TRBD1. Germline CDR1 SGHDN, CDR2 FVKESK. V gave up 4 bases and J gave up 0 bases; unmatched junction bases: 4. CDR3 length: 15 amino acids. CDR3 protein: CASSLDRVSTDTQYF. CDR3 sequence (DNA): TGTGCCAGCAGCCTCGACAGGGTTAGCACAGATACGCAGTATTTT.

This clone was counted between two and nine times. The chain carries TRBV28 and TRBJ1-2; D perhaps matches TRBD1 (6 bases). The V and J ends lost 5 bases and 3 bases respectively, with 13 bases between them. The CDR3 spans 14 residues. The germline gives CDR1 MDHEN, CDR2 SYDVKM. The CDR3 coding sequence is TGTGCCAGCAGTGCAAATACAGGGTACTATGGCTACACCTTC. Amino acid sequence: CASSANTGYYGYTF.

CDR3 nucleotides: TGTGCCAGCAGCTCCACTAGCGGGAGAGCCCAAGAGACCCAGTACTTC. Encoded protein: CASSSTSGRAQETQYF. The chain joins TRBV7-2 to TRBJ2-5, with 11 bases that match TRBD2. The CDR3 has 16 amino acids. CDR1 is SGHTA and CDR2 is FQGNSA in the germline V gene. V shed 4 bases, J shed 1 base, and the junction held 5 bases outside the gene matches. Filled out from reference TRBV7-2 and TRBJ2-5, the complete variable domain reads GAGVSQSPSNKVTEKGKDVELRCDPISGHTALYWYRQSLGQGLEFLIYFQGNSAPDKSGLPSDRFSAERTGGSVSTLTIQRTQQEDSAVYLCASSSTSGRAQETQYFGPGTRLLVL.

The V and J genes are TRBV7-2 and TRBJ2-7; D perhaps matches TRBD2 (6 bases). The CDR3 contains 14 residues. Trimming pared 5 bases from V and 4 bases from J, leaving 15 bases between. CDR1 SGHTA and CDR2 FQGNSA come from the germline V gene. In nucleotides, the CDR3 is TGTGCCAGCAGCCAGCAGGGAGGCGAGTACGAGCAGTACTTC. Its translation: CASSQQGGEYEQYF.

This clone turned up a few times. The V gene is TRBV25-1, the J gene TRBJ2-7; weak D call: TRBD1 (6 bases). The germline CDR1 and CDR2 sequences are MGHDK and SYGVNS. V shed 6 bases and J shed 1 base, with 10 bases lying between them. The CDR3 sequence is 13 residues long. The CDR3 region is CASRPQGSYEQYF. In nucleotides, the CDR3 is TGTGCCAGCAGGCCACAGGGATCCTACGAGCAGTACTTC.

This clone turned up a few times. The chain employs TRBV9 and TRBJ2-5, with D possibly being TRBD1 (6 bases). This CDR3 has 13 amino acids. The germline V gene has CDR1 SGDLS and CDR2 YYNGEE. The V and J ends lost 4 bases and 6 bases respectively, with 13 bases between them. CDR3 DNA: TGTGCCAGCAGCCCTCGACAGGAAAAGACCCAGTACTTC. Amino acids: CASSPRQEKTQYF.

Written as DNA, the CDR3 is TGTGCCAGCAGATCCCCCCTGGGCAACCAAGAGACCCAGTACTTC. Translating gives CASRSPLGNQETQYF. The chain combines TRBV6-5 with TRBJ2-5; D not resolved. Looked up from germline, CDR1 is MNHEY and CDR2 is SVGAGI. The length of the CDR3 is 15 residues. V lost 6 bases, J lost 0 bases, and 14 bases lay in between.